The source of this T cell receptor beta chain is a study of read filtering for tumor transcriptome and immune sequencing. Study background: Patients were approximately 17 male and approximately 14 female, mean age around 70 years, range about 45 to 85. RNA-seq yielded only roughly 75 to 1,400 TCR reads, IR-seq about 4 to 10.27 million. After DNase treatment, RNA was made into whole-transcriptome libraries. General study results and limits: Even smaller IR-seq throughput identified most shared clonotypes.

Concerning this clonotype: As yet, its antigen is unknown. The missing conserved phenylalanine or tryptophan at the end of this CDR3 makes a read error likely.

Molecular barcoded adaptors covering alpha/delta and beta/gamma chains were used on 400 to 450 ng RNA. One entry per CDR3 protein results from TCRdb running MiXCR on the reads. The sample lists fewer than 150,000 distinct CDR3 sequences, around 13% occurring once. This CDR3 spans 15 amino acids. In germline, CDR1 is SGHRS, CDR2 YFSETQ. V was shortened by 2 bases and J by 0 bases, with 9 bases between the two germline ends. The sequence came from a donor aged 40 or older with multiple myeloma. The chain links TRBV5-1 to TRBJ2-1; D is possibly TRBD2 (6 bases). The sample consisted of a population of CD138-negative cells sorted from bone marrow. CDR3 residues: CASSLNGGSYNEQFC. The CDR3 DNA is TGCGCCAGCAGCTTAAACGGGGGCTCCTACAATGAGCAGTTCTGC.